Presented here are 27 T cell receptor beta chains from one specimen sequenced in a study of blood T cell repertoires in COVID-19. The protocol was immunoSEQ multiplex PCR, while the TCRdb copy is restricted to in-frame clones and leaves out a portion. The data contain about 270,000 clones, about 87% of them singletons. Specimen: peripheral blood. These receptor sequences come from a woman aged 45-65 years with acute or convalescent COVID-19.

The rearrangement links TRBV27 to TRBJ1-1; D unclear. Trimming left V 8 bases short and J 2 bases short, with 15 bases between. CDR3 length: 14 amino acids. In germline, CDR1 is MNHEY, CDR2 SMNVEV (reference sequence). DNA for the CDR3: TGTGCCAGCGCTACGCTACCTGAAAACACTGAAGCTTTCTTT. It is translated as CASATLPENTEAFF.

The rearrangement joins TRBV3-1 (or the pseudogene TRBV3-2) to TRBJ2-2, with 8 positions matching TRBD2. Germline loops: CDR1 LGHDT, CDR2 YNNKEL (reference sequence). The CDR3 runs to 15 residues. The V and J ends lost 1 base and 5 bases, in that order; junction bases with no gene match: 3. This chain's CDR3 is CASSQAGGYTGELFF. In nucleotides, the CDR3 is TGTGCCAGCAGCCAAGCGGGAGGGTATACCGGGGAGCTGTTTTTT.

This clone has at least ten counts. This rearrangement joins TRBV18 to TRBJ2-7; TRBD2 might be the D (7 bases). The CDR3 is made up of 14 amino acids. The germline V gene has CDR1 KGHSH and CDR2 LQKENI. V lost 0 bases to trimming and J lost 6 bases, with 12 bases between them. In DNA form, the CDR3 reads TGTGCCAGCTCACCACCGGCCGGGGGGCTCGAGCAGTACTTC. Protein: CASSPPAGGLEQYF.

The chain joins TRBV6-5 to TRBJ2-7; 7 nucleotides match TRBD1. Germline V gene sequence: CDR1 MNHEY, CDR2 SVGAGI. The CDR3 loop spans 16 amino acids. J lost 2 bases, V lost 4 bases, and 11 bases had no gene match. CDR3 amino acids: CASSSLTGETPYEQYF. In DNA form, the CDR3 reads TGTGCCAGCAGTTCGCTAACAGGGGAGACTCCCTACGAGCAGTACTTC.

This sequence joins TRBV14 and TRBJ1-2; D uncertain. This CDR3 region has 13 residues. Germline loops: CDR1 SGHDN, CDR2 FVKESK. Between the trimmed V and J ends, which lost 1 base and 4 bases, there was a span of 7 bases. CDR3 nucleotides: TGTGCCAGCAGCCAAGGGAGGGTCTATGGCTACACCTTC. This translates into CASSQGRVYGYTF.

The V and J genes are TRBV11-2 and TRBJ2-3; D uncertain. Trimming removed 0 bases from V and 4 bases from J, with 8 bases in between. Looked up from germline, CDR1 is SGHAT and CDR2 is FQNNGV. This CDR3 has 14 amino acids. CDR3 bases: TGTGCCAGCAGCTTAGATTTCGGGTCAGATACGCAGTATTTT. Translated: CASSLDFGSDTQYF.

This sequence joins TRBV7-8 and TRBJ2-5, with D uncertain. The V and J ends lost 1 base and 2 bases respectively, with 5 bases between them. This CDR3 contains 13 residues. Germline V lookup: CDR1 SGHVS, CDR2 FQNEAQ. In nucleotides, the CDR3 is TGTGCCAGCAGCTTAGTCAGGCAAGAGACCCAGTACTTC. Its translation is CASSLVRQETQYF.

V is TRBV6-2 or TRBV6-3 and J is TRBJ1-1; TRBD1 agrees at 8 bases. The germline V gene has CDR1 MNHEY and CDR2 SVGEGT. This CDR3 is built from 16 residues. Germline trimming cut 2 bases from V and 4 bases from J; bases unmatched to any gene: 9. Written as DNA, the CDR3 is TGTGCCAGCAGTTACGGGACAGGAGGTTTCTTCACTGAAGCTTTCTTT. Translating it yields CASSYGTGGFFTEAFF.

The chain uses TRBV5-1 and TRBJ2-1; 9 bases agree with TRBD2. Per germline, CDR1 SGHRS and CDR2 YFSETQ. The CDR3 totals 16 residues. The trim removed 0 bases at V and 10 bases at J, leaving 11 bases unmatched. The CDR3 loop is CASSLGSGRTWGEQFF. The CDR3 DNA is TGCGCCAGCAGCTTGGGGAGCGGGAGGACTTGGGGAGAGCAGTTCTTC. The full variable domain, completed using reference TRBV5-1 and TRBJ2-1, is KAGVTQTPRYLIKTRGQQVTLSCSPISGHRSVSWYQQTPGQGLQFLFEYFSETQRNKGNFPGRFSGRQFSNSRSEMNVSTLELGDSALYLCASSLGSGRTWGEQFFGPGTRLTVL.

The V and J genes are TRBV11-3 and TRBJ2-1; the D gene is possibly TRBD2 (5 bases). From germline, CDR1 is SGHNT and CDR2 YENEEA. The CDR3 is made up of 14 amino acids. The V gene lost 0 bases and the J gene lost 9 bases, with 12 bases spanning the gap. The CDR3 loop is CASSLDGEKSEQFF. For the CDR3, the DNA is TGTGCCAGCAGCTTAGACGGGGAAAAGAGTGAGCAGTTCTTC.

J is TRBJ1-3 and V is TRBV28; maybe TRBD1 (5 bases). Germline V gene sequence: CDR1 MDHEN, CDR2 SYDVKM. This CDR3 is 14 amino acids long. The V gene lost 9 bases and the J gene lost 3 bases, with 15 bases spanning the gap. The DNA of the CDR3 is TGTGCCAGTGTTGTGGGGGGGAGTGGAAACACCATATATTTT. This sequence encodes CASVVGGSGNTIYF.

V is TRBV2 and J is TRBJ1-1; D uncertain. V lost 7 bases and J lost 5, with 14 bases in between. Germline loops: CDR1 SNHLY, CDR2 FYNNEI. CDR3 size: 13 residues. The CDR3 spells CASTSREETEAFF. DNA of the CDR3: TGTGCCAGCACCTCTCGGGAGGAGACTGAAGCTTTCTTT.

The chain employs TRBV6-5 and TRBJ1-6; weak D call: TRBD1 (6 bases). CDR1 MNHEY and CDR2 SVGAGI come from the germline V gene. Deletions cut 6 bases from V and 7 bases from J, with 13 bases between. The CDR3 loop spans 14 amino acids. CDR3 loop: CASSLTRGNSPLHF. CDR3 sequence (DNA): TGTGCCAGCAGCTTAACAAGGGGGAATTCACCCCTCCACTTT.

V gene TRBV5-1 combines with J gene TRBJ2-7; 9 bases are shared with TRBD2. V dropped 3 bases and J dropped 4; count of bases not matched to a gene: 5. Germline V CDR1 and CDR2: SGHRS, YFSETQ. This CDR3 has 14 residues. CDR3 sequence (DNA): TGCGCCAGCAGCTACTCTAGCGGGACGTACGAGCAGTACTTC. The encoded protein is CASSYSSGTYEQYF. Supplemented by reference TRBV5-1 and TRBJ2-7, the full variable domain reads KAGVTQTPRYLIKTRGQQVTLSCSPISGHRSVSWYQQTPGQGLQFLFEYFSETQRNKGNFPGRFSGRQFSNSRSEMNVSTLELGDSALYLCASSYSSGTYEQYFGPGTRLTVT.

This chain uses TRBV29-1 with TRBJ2-3; possible D gene TRBD2, 6 bases. CDR3 length: 13 residues. Trimming took 7 bases from V and 1 from J, leaving 12 bases between them. The germline CDR1 and CDR2 sequences are SQVTM and ANQGSEA. The CDR3 region is CSAEEGRTDTQYF. DNA of the CDR3: TGCAGCGCTGAGGAGGGACGCACAGATACGCAGTATTTT.

This clone was observed a single time. The chain has TRBV5-1 and TRBJ2-1, with D unresolved. Germline CDR1 and CDR2: SGHRS and YFSETQ. V lost 4 bases and J lost 9, with 14 bases in between. The CDR3 is 13 residues long. CDR3 nucleotide sequence: TGCGCCAGCAGCCGACTCGCGTCATCTGAGCAGTTCTTC. Protein: CASSRLASSEQFF. The full variable domain, rest sourced from reference TRBV5-1 and TRBJ2-1, is KAGVTQTPRYLIKTRGQQVTLSCSPISGHRSVSWYQQTPGQGLQFLFEYFSETQRNKGNFPGRFSGRQFSNSRSEMNVSTLELGDSALYLCASSRLASSEQFFGPGTRLTVL.

The chain carries TRBV28 and TRBJ1-1; 8 positions agree with TRBD1. The ends lost 5 bases at V and 0 bases at J; junction bases unmatched: 5. The germline V gene encodes CDR1 MDHEN and CDR2 SYDVKM. The CDR3 is 15 residues long. CDR3 in DNA: TGTGCCAGCAGTAGAACAGGGGGACTGAACACTGAAGCTTTCTTT. Translation gives CASSRTGGLNTEAFF.

This chain joins TRBV4-2 and TRBJ2-3; the match to TRBD2 covers 8 bases. Germline CDR1 reads LGHNA; CDR2 reads YNFKEQ. The CDR3 is 15 residues long. V lost 2 bases, J lost 8 bases, and 9 bases stayed unmatched. CDR3 sequence: CASSQRELAASTQYF. CDR3 in DNA: TGTGCCAGCAGCCAACGTGAACTAGCGGCCAGTACGCAGTATTTT.

The chain joins TRBV18 to TRBJ2-7; D is unresolved. CDR1 KGHSH and CDR2 LQKENI come from the germline V gene. Deletions cut 2 bases from V and 5 bases from J, with 7 bases between. The CDR3 covers 12 residues. The CDR3 is CASSPSSHEQYF. The CDR3 nucleotides are TGTGCCAGCTCACCATCCTCTCACGAGCAGTACTTC.

V and J are TRBV28 and TRBJ2-7; 7 bases agree with TRBD2. This CDR3 spans 16 amino acids. V lost 7 bases and J lost 2; bases outside the gene matches: 14. Germline V gives CDR1 MDHEN, CDR2 SYDVKM. This chain's CDR3 is CASTNLGVAGPYEQYF. The DNA for the CDR3 is TGTGCCAGCACCAACCTTGGGGTAGCGGGTCCCTACGAGCAGTACTTC.

The rearrangement uses TRBV28 and TRBJ2-7, with TRBD2 matching 10 bases. Germline CDR1 MDHEN, CDR2 SYDVKM. The CDR3 spans 15 residues. Losses at the gene ends were 5 bases for V and 0 bases for J; bases not matched to a gene: 4. CDR3 sequence (DNA): TGTGCCAGCAGTGCCCTAGCGGGAGACTCCTACGAGCAGTACTTC. It codes for CASSALAGDSYEQYF.

This clone was recorded only once. This rearrangement joins TRBV19 to TRBJ2-2, with D tentatively TRBD2 (5 bases). The V and J ends lost 6 bases and 1 base respectively, with 18 bases between them. CDR1 is LNHDA and CDR2 is SQIVND in the germline V gene (reference sequence). CDR3 length equals 17 residues. CDR3 coding DNA: TGTGCCAGTAGAAGCGGCTATAACAGAGAGAACACCGGGGAGCTGTTTTTT. This codes for CASRSGYNRENTGELFF.

This rearrangement joins TRBV7-9 to TRBJ1-3, with unresolved D. The CDR3 has 14 amino acids. CDR1 is SEHNR, CDR2 FQNEAQ, per germline (reference sequence). Trimming removed 6 bases at V and 4 bases at J, with 13 bases between. The CDR3 loop is CASSPALLGNTIYF. The CDR3 DNA is TGTGCCAGCAGTCCCGCATTGCTAGGAAACACCATATATTTT.

The count of this clone is one. This chain uses TRBV5-1 with TRBJ1-2, with D maybe TRBD1 (6 bases). CDR1 is SGHRS, CDR2 YFSETQ, per germline. CDR3 size: 14 residues. The ends were cut back, 0 bases at V and 2 bases at J, with 8 bases in the middle. The CDR3 nucleotides read TGCGCCAGCAGCTTGGACACAGGGAACTATGGCTACACCTTC. Translated, it gives CASSLDTGNYGYTF.

This clone has only one observation. The chain carries TRBV24-1 and TRBJ2-5, with D perhaps TRBD2 (5 bases). V lost 0 bases to trimming and J lost 1 base, with 11 bases between them. This CDR3 is 16 amino acids long. From germline, CDR1 is KGHDR and CDR2 SFDVKD. In DNA form, the CDR3 reads TGTGCCACCAGTGATTTGGGCAGGCGGGCCCAAGAGACCCAGTACTTC. Amino acids: CATSDLGRRAQETQYF.

The chain carries TRBV7-2 and TRBJ2-1; tentative D call: TRBD1 (6 bases). The germline V and J ends were trimmed by 2 bases and 8 bases, with 13 bases remaining between them. Germline V gene sequence: CDR1 SGHTA, CDR2 FQGNSA. This CDR3 has 14 amino acids. The CDR3 sequence: CASSLLGGGDEQFF. CDR3 coding DNA: TGTGCCAGCAGCTTACTTGGGGGCGGAGATGAGCAGTTCTTC.

The chain joins TRBV30 to TRBJ2-3, with D perhaps matching TRBD2 (5 bases). V lost 1 base to trimming and J lost 2 bases, with 13 bases between them. CDR1 is GTSNPN and CDR2 is SVGIG in the germline V gene (reference sequence). The CDR3 is made up of 15 amino acids. The CDR3 DNA follows: TGTGCCTGGAGTGGAGCTAGCCCCCTCACAGATACGCAGTATTTT. It is translated as CAWSGASPLTDTQYF. The entire variable domain, with the rest obtained from reference TRBV30 and TRBJ2-3, is as follows: SQTIHQWPATLVQPVGSPLSLECTVEGTSNPNLYWYRQAAGRGLQLLFYSVGIGQISSEVPQNLSASRPQDRQFILSSKKLLLSDSGFYLCAWSGASPLTDTQYFGPGTRLTVL.